This T cell receptor (beta chain) stems from a study of cytomegalovirus exposure and HLA in healthy donors. General study findings and limits: Three chains tied to CMV proved CMV antigen-specific in vitro. The study listed roughly 160 cytomegalovirus-associated TCR beta chains.

Looked up from germline, CDR1 is SGDLS and CDR2 is YYNGEE. Trimming removed 4 bases from V and 5 bases from J, with 11 bases in between. This CDR3 contains 13 residues. Notes on this clone: Its target is unknown.

The method was immunoSEQ multiplex PCR; TCRdb's version includes in-frame clones alone and lacks a portion of them. The repertoire has a few hundred thousand clones, around 91% of them found once; the top ten carry 2.5% to 3.5%. The sequencing sample was made of PBMCs. This TCR was recovered from a woman aged 30 to 39 in good health and CMV-seronegative. The rearrangement uses TRBV9 and TRBJ2-3; tentative D call: TRBD2 (7 bases). The CDR3 DNA is TGTGCCAGCAGCAAAGGGGGGGAAGATACGCAGTATTTT. Translated: CASSKGGEDTQYF.